What follows is one T cell receptor (beta chain) and its context. The sample comes from a study of blood T cell repertoires in COVID-19. In the study's own analysis: For nucleated cells, counts were estimated from reference gene primer amplification. Only in-frame clones appear in the TCRdb table, and some are missing; sequencing was by immunoSEQ multiplex PCR. V and J calls and clone size come straight from that table; D and trimming were deduced from the DNA. The sample lists over 50,000 clones; around 84% were seen once. The CDR3 totals 14 residues. CDR1 SGHKS and CDR2 YYEKEE come from the germline V gene (reference sequence). Trimming removed 5 bases from V and 5 bases from J, with 16 bases in between.

The sample comprised peripheral blood. The receptor's source is a man between 65 and 85 years old with active COVID-19. The chain couples TRBV5-5 to TRBJ1-1; D might be TRBD1 (5 bases). DNA for the CDR3: TGTGCCAGCAGGGGAACAGGCCCCTTAACTGAAGCTTTCTTT. This translates into CASRGTGPLTEAFF.